This TCR beta chain was identified in a study of cytomegalovirus exposure and HLA in healthy donors. About the study: Approximately 85 million unique TCRs from HLA-typed donors were held in an early release of data.

As for this clone: The antigen remains undetermined.

Points from the study as a whole: Cytomegalovirus association was listed for around 180 TCR beta chains. A later analysis revealed that TCR association rates differed between HLA loci, peaking at DRB1 and bottoming out at HLA-C.

Researchers ran the PCR with 60 Vbeta and 13 Jbeta primers. Some clones are missing from TCRdb's copy, which holds only in-frame ones; the method was immunoSEQ multiplex PCR. Of roughly 200,000 clones listed, 70% to 90% are singletons. CDR3 length: 13 amino acids. CDR1 MNHNS and CDR2 SASEGT come from the germline V gene. V was pared by 2 bases and J by 2 bases, with 6 bases between. The clonotype was recovered from a woman between 25 and 40 years old in good health and CMV-seronegative. Sequenced input: PBMCs. The chain combines TRBV6-1 with TRBJ2-5, with D hard to call. The CDR3 sequence: CASSELAQETQYF. Here the CDR3 DNA reads TGTGCCAGCAGTGAACTTGCGCAAGAGACCCAGTACTTC.